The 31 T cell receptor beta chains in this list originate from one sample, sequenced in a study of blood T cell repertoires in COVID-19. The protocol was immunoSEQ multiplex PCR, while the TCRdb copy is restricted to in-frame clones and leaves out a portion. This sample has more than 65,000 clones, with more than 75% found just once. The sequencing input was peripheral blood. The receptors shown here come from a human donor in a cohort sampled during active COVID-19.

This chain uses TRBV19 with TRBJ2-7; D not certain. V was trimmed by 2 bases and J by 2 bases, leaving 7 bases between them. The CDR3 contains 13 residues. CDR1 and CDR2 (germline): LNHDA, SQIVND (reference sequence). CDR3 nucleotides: TGTGCCAGTAGTATAACAGCTACCTACGAGCAGTACTTC. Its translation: CASSITATYEQYF.

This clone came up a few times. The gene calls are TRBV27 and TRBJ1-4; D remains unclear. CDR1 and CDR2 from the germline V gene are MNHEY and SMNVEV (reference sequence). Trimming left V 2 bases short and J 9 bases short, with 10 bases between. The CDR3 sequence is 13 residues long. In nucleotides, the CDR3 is TGTGCCAGCAGTTTAGGCAGTATGAAAAAACTGTTTTTT. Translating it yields CASSLGSMKKLFF.

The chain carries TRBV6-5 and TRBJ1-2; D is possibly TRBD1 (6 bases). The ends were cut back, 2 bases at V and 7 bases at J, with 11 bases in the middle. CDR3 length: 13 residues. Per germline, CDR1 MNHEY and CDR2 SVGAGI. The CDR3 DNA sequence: TGTGCCAGCAGTTACGCTACAGGGCTTGGCTACACCTTC. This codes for CASSYATGLGYTF.

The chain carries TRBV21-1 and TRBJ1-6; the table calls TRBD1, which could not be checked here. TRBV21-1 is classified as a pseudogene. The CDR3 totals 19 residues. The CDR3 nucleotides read TGTGCCAGCATTAAACCCTACAGGAAACAACACTCCTATAATTCACCCCTCCACTTT. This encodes CASIKPYRKQHSYNSPLHF.

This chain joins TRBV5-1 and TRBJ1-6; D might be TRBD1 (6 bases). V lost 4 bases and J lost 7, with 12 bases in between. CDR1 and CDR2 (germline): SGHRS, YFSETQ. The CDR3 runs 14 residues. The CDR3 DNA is TGCGCCAGCAGCCCTTGGACAGAAAATTCACCCCTCCACTTT. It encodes CASSPWTENSPLHF.

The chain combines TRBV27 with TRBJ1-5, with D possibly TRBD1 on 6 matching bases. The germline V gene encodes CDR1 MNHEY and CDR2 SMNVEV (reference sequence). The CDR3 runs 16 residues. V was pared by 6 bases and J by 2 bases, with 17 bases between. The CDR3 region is CASRGRQGPGNQPQHF. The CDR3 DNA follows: TGTGCCAGCAGAGGCCGGCAGGGGCCGGGCAATCAGCCCCAGCATTTT.

The CDR3 nucleotides are TGTGCCAGCAGTGAAACGGATTTCCAGGTGATCACTGAAGCTTTCTTT. This encodes CASSETDFQVITEAFF. The chain recombines TRBV6-1 with TRBJ1-1; D gene uncertain. The CDR3 spans 16 residues. Germline CDR1 is MNHNS and CDR2 is SASEGT. The V gene lost 2 bases and the J gene lost 4 bases, with 17 bases spanning the gap.

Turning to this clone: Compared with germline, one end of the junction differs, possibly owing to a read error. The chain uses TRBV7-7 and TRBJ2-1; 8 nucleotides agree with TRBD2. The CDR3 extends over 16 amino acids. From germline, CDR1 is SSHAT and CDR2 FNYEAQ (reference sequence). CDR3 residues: CASSLAGRLSYNEQFF. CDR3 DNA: TGTGCTAGCAGCTTAGCGGGGCGGCTCTCCTACAATGAGCAGTTCTTC. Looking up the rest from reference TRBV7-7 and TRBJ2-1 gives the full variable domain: GAGVSQSPRYKVTKRGQDVTLRCDPISSHATLYWYQQALGQGPEFLTYFNYEAQPDKSGLPSDRFSAERPEGSISTLTIQRTEQRDSAMYRCASSLAGRLSYNEQFFGPGTRLTVL.

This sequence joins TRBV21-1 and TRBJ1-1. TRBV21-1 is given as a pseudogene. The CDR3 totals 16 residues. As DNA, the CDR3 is TGTGCCAGCAGGCACACTATAGCTACAATTCGCACTGAAGCTTTCTTT. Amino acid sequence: CASRHTIATIRTEAFF.

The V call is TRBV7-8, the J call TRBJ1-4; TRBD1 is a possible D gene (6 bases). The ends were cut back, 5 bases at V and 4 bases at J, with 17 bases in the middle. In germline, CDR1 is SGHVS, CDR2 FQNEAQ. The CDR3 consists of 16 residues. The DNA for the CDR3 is TGTGCCAGCAGCCCCGAGGGAGCCAGGGGTAATGAAAAACTGTTTTTT. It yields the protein CASSPEGARGNEKLFF.

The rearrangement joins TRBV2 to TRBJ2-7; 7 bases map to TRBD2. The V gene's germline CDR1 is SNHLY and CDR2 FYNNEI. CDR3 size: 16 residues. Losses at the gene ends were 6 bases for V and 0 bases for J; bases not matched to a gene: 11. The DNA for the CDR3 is TGTGCCAGCAGAGATAGCGGGTTTAAGTTCTCCTACGAGCAGTACTTC. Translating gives CASRDSGFKFSYEQYF.

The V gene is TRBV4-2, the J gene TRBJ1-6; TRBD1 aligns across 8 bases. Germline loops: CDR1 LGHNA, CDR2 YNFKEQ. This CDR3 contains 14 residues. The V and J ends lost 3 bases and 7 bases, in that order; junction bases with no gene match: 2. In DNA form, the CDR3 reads TGTGCCAGCAGCCAGGGACAGGAGAATTCACCCCTCCACTTT. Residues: CASSQGQENSPLHF.

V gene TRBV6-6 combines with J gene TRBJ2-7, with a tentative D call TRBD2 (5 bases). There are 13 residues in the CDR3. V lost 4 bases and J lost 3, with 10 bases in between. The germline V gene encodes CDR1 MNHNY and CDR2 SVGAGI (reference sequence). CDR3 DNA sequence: TGTGCCAGCAGTTCCAACCGGGACTACGAGCAGTACTTC. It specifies CASSSNRDYEQYF.

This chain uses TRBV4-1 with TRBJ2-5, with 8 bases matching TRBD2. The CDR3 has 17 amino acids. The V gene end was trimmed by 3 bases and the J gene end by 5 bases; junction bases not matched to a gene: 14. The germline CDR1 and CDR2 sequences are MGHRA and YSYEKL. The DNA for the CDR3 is TGCGCCAGCAGCCAGGGACAAGGACTAGCCGGATTTGAGACCCAGTACTTC. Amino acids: CASSQGQGLAGFETQYF.

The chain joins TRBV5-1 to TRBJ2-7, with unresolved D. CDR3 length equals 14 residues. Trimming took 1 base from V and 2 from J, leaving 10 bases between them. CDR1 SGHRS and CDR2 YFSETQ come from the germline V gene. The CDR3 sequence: CASSLSGGAYEQYF. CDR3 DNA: TGCGCCAGCAGCTTGTCTGGCGGAGCCTACGAGCAGTACTTC.

CDR3 nucleotides: TGTGCCAGCAGCAAAGGATACGGTAAATACTCTGGAAACACCATATATTTT. It encodes CASSKGYGKYSGNTIYF. The V and J genes are TRBV7-9 and TRBJ1-3; D not certain. Trimming pared 5 bases from V and 0 bases from J, leaving 17 bases between. CDR3 length equals 17 residues. Per the germline V gene, CDR1 is SEHNR and CDR2 is FQNEAQ (reference sequence).

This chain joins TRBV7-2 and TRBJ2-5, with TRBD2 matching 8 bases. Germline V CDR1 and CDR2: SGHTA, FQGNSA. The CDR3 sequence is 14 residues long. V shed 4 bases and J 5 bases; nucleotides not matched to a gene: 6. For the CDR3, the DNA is TGTGCCAGCAGCTCAGGGACTAGAAGTGAGACCCAGTACTTC. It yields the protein CASSSGTRSETQYF.

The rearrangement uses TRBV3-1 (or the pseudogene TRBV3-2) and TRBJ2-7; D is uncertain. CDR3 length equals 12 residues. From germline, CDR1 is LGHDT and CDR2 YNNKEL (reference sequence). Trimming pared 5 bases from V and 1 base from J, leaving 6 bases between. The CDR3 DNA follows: TGTGCCAGCAGCTCTACTTCCTACGAGCAGTACTTC. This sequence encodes CASSSTSYEQYF.

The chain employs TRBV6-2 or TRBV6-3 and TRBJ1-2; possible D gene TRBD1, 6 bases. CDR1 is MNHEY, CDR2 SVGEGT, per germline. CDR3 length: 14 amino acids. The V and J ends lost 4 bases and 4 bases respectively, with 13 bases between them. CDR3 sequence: CASSSADSSYGYTF. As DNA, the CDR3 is TGTGCCAGCAGTTCTGCGGACAGCAGCTATGGCTACACCTTC.

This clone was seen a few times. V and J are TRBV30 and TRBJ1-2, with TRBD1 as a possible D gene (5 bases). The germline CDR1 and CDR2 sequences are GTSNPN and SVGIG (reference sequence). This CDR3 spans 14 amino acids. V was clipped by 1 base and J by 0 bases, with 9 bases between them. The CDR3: CAWSATVANYGYTF. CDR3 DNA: TGTGCCTGGAGTGCGACAGTAGCTAACTATGGCTACACCTTC.

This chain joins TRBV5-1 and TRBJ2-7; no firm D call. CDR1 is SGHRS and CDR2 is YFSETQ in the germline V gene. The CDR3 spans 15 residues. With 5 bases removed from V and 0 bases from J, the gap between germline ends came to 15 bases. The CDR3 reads CASSSTSASSYEQYF. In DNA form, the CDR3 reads TGCGCCAGCAGTTCCACCTCGGCTAGCTCCTACGAGCAGTACTTC.

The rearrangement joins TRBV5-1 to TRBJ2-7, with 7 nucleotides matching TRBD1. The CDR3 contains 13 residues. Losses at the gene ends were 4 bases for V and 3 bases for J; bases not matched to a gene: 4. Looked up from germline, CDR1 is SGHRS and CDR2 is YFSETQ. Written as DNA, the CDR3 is TGCGCCAGCAGCAGGGGGCAGAACTACGAGCAGTACTTC. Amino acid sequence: CASSRGQNYEQYF.

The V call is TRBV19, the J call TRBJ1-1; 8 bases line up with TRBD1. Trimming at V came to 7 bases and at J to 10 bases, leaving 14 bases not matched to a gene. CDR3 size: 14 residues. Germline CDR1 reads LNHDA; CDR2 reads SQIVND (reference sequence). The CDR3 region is CASTHRGQGAGAFF. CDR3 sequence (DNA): TGTGCCAGTACTCATAGGGGGCAGGGGGCGGGAGCTTTCTTT.

The CDR3 DNA sequence: TGCAGCGTTGATGACAGAGCTAACTATGGCTACACCTTC. Amino acid sequence: CSVDDRANYGYTF. This chain uses TRBV29-1 with TRBJ1-2, with a weak D call TRBD1 (5 bases). The CDR3 extends over 13 amino acids. Per the germline V gene, CDR1 is SQVTM and CDR2 is ANQGSEA. V lost 3 bases to trimming and J lost 0 bases, with 8 bases between them.

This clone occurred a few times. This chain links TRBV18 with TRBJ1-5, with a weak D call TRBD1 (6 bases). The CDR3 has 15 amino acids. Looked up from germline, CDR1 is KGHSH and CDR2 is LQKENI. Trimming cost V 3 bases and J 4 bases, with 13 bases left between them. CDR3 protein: CASSPDSNRNQPQHF. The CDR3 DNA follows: TGTGCCAGCTCACCGGACAGTAACCGGAATCAGCCCCAGCATTTT.

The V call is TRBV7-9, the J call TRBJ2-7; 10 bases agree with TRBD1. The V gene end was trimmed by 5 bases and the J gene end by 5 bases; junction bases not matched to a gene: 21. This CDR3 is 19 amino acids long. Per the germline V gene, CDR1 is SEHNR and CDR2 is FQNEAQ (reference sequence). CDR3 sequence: CASSAKWSGGGQGIHEQYF. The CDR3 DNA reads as TGTGCCAGCAGCGCAAAATGGTCGGGCGGGGGACAGGGGATTCACGAGCAGTACTTC.

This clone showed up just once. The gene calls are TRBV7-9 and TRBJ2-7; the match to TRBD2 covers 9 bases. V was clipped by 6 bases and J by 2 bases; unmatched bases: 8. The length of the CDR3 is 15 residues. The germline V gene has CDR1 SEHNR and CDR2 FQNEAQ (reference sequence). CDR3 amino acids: CASSRASGGTYEQYF. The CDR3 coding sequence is TGTGCCAGCAGTAGAGCCAGCGGGGGGACCTACGAGCAGTACTTC. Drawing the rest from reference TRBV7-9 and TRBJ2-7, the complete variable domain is DTGVSQNPRHKITKRGQNVTFRCDPISEHNRLYWYRQTLGQGPEFLTYFQNEAQLEKSRLLSDRFSAERPKGSFSTLEIQRTEQGDSAMYLCASSRASGGTYEQYFGPGTRLTVT.

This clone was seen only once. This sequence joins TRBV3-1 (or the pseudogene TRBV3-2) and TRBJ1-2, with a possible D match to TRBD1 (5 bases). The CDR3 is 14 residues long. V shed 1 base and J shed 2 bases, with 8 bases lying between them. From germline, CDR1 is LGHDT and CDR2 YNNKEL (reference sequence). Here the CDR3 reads CASSQGTPNYGYTF. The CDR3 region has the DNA TGTGCCAGCAGCCAAGGGACACCCAACTATGGCTACACCTTC.

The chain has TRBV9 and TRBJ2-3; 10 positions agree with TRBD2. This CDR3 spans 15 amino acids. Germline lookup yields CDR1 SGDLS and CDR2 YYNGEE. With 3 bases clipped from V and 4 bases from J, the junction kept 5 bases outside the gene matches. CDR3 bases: TGTGCCAGCAGCGACAAGCGGGGGGGCCCAGATACGCAGTATTTT. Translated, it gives CASSDKRGGPDTQYF.

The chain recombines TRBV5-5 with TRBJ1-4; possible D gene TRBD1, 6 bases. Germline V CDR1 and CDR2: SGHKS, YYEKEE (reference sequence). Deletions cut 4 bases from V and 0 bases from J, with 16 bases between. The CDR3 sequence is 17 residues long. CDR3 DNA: TGTGCCAGCAGCCCGCCGGGACAAACTACAACTAATGAAAAACTGTTTTTT. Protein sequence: CASSPPGQTTTNEKLFF. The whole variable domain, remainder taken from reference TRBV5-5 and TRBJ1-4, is DAGVTQSPTHLIKTRGQQVTLRCSPISGHKSVSWYQQVLGQGPQFIFQYYEKEERGRGNFPDRFSARQFPNYSSELNVNALLLGDSALYLCASSPPGQTTTNEKLFFGSGTQLSVL.

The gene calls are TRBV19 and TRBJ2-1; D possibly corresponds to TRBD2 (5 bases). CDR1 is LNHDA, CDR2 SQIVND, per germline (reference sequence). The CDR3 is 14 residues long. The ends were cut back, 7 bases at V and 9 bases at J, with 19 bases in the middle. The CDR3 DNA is TGTGCCAGTACCACCCCGAAACGGGAAAGTGAGCAGTTCTTC. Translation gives CASTTPKRESEQFF.